The 10 T cell receptor beta chains presented below share a single source sample, sequenced in a study of chemoradiotherapy in HPV16-positive cancers. Only in-frame clones appear in the TCRdb table, and some are missing; sequencing was by immunoSEQ multiplex PCR. The sample has almost 5,500 clones, approximately 71% seen once. The starting material was tumor tissue, obtained from a patient who underwent chemoradiotherapy. These receptors all come from a human donor with HPV-associated anogenital cancer.

CDR3 in DNA: TGTGCCAGCAGCCAAACGGACTTCCAAGAGACCCAGTACTTC. It specifies CASSQTDFQETQYF. This chain joins TRBV7-6 and TRBJ2-5, with a tentative D call TRBD2 (5 bases). CDR1 and CDR2 from the germline V gene are SGHVS and FNYEAQ. The V gene lost 5 bases and the J gene lost 1 base, with 11 bases spanning the gap. This CDR3 region has 14 residues. The entire variable domain, with the rest obtained from reference TRBV7-6 and TRBJ2-5, is as follows: GAGVSQSPRYKVTKRGQDVALRCDPISGHVSLYWYRQALGQGPEFLTYFNYEAQQDKSGLPNDRFSAERPEGSISTLTIQRTEQRDSAMYRCASSQTDFQETQYFGPGTRLLVL.

V is TRBV7-6 and J is TRBJ2-5, with 9 bases fitting TRBD2. The CDR3 is made up of 15 amino acids. V shed 3 bases and J 0 bases; nucleotides not matched to a gene: 2. The germline CDR1 and CDR2 sequences are SGHVS and FNYEAQ. In nucleotides, the CDR3 is TGTGCCAGCAGCTTTCTAGCGGGGTACCAAGAGACCCAGTACTTC. Translating gives CASSFLAGYQETQYF. The complete variable domain, with remaining parts taken from reference TRBV7-6 and TRBJ2-5, reads GAGVSQSPRYKVTKRGQDVALRCDPISGHVSLYWYRQALGQGPEFLTYFNYEAQQDKSGLPNDRFSAERPEGSISTLTIQRTEQRDSAMYRCASSFLAGYQETQYFGPGTRLLVL.

The chain has TRBV11-3 and TRBJ2-3; maybe TRBD2 (5 bases). This CDR3 is 16 amino acids long. Germline V gene lookup returns CDR1 SGHNT and CDR2 YENEEA. The germline V and J ends were trimmed by 2 bases and 0 bases, with 12 bases remaining between them. The CDR3 sequence: CASSLLRGSSTDTQYF. The CDR3 DNA is TGTGCCAGCAGCTTATTACGCGGGTCGAGCACAGATACGCAGTATTTT. The full variable domain, in which reference TRBV11-3 and TRBJ2-3 provide the parts outside the CDR3, is EAGVVQSPRYKIIEKKQPVAFWCNPISGHNTLYWYLQNLGQGPELLIRYENEEAVDDSQLPKDRFSAERLKGVDSTLKIQPAELGDSAVYLCASSLLRGSSTDTQYFGPGTRLTVL.

The CDR3 nucleotides read TGTGCCAGCAGCTCATACAGGGCGAGCGAGCAGTACTTC. Its translation is CASSSYRASEQYF. The V and J genes are TRBV7-2 and TRBJ2-7, with D tentatively TRBD1 (6 bases). The CDR3 covers 13 residues. V was pared by 4 bases and J by 6 bases, with 13 bases between. Germline loops: CDR1 SGHTA, CDR2 FQGNSA. The full variable domain, completed using reference TRBV7-2 and TRBJ2-7, is GAGVSQSPSNKVTEKGKDVELRCDPISGHTALYWYRQSLGQGLEFLIYFQGNSAPDKSGLPSDRFSAERTGGSVSTLTIQRTQQEDSAVYLCASSSYRASEQYFGPGTRLTVT.

This clone was observed a few times. The chain links TRBV2 to TRBJ2-2; D is ambiguous. CDR1 and CDR2 (germline): SNHLY, FYNNEI. V lost 6 bases to trimming and J lost 6 bases, with 11 bases between them. There are 13 residues in the CDR3. CDR3 coding DNA: TGTGCCAGCAGATTAGTTGGTGCCGGGGAGCTGTTTTTT. It translates to CASRLVGAGELFF. Looking up the rest from reference TRBV2 and TRBJ2-2 gives the full variable domain: EPEVTQTPSHQVTQMGQEVILRCVPISNHLYFYWYRQILGQKVEFLVSFYNNEISEKSEIFDDQFSVERPDGSNFTLKIRSTKLEDSAMYFCASRLVGAGELFFGEGSRLTVL.

This clone was seen just once. The chain employs TRBV7-2 and TRBJ2-1; 7 bases are a match to TRBD2. This CDR3 has 12 amino acids. Germline loops: CDR1 SGHTA, CDR2 FQGNSA. V lost 2 bases to trimming and J lost 15 bases; unmatched junction nucleotides: 7. For the CDR3, the DNA is TGTGCCAGCAGCTTAACCGGGACTACGGGGTTCTTC. Protein: CASSLTGTTGFF.

This chain uses TRBV19 with TRBJ2-7; the D gene is possibly TRBD1 (7 bases). The CDR3 is 13 amino acids. CDR1 and CDR2 from the germline V gene are LNHDA and SQIVND (reference sequence). Trimming removed 7 bases from V and 5 bases from J, with 15 bases in between. CDR3 protein: CASTRGTAHEQYF. As DNA, the CDR3 is TGTGCCAGTACCCGCGGGACAGCCCACGAGCAGTACTTC.

This chain uses TRBV29-1 with TRBJ2-5; 13 bases agree with TRBD2. Germline V gene sequence: CDR1 SQVTM, CDR2 ANQGSEA. The CDR3 loop spans 13 amino acids. V was pared by 4 bases and J by 7 bases, with 3 bases of the junction left unmatched. The CDR3 DNA reads as TGCAGCGTTGTTACTAGCGGGAGGGGGACCCAGTACTTC. Protein: CSVVTSGRGTQYF.

The CDR3 bases are TGTGCCAGCAGTAACCCTAGCGGAAGCACAGATACGCAGTATTTT. Translating it yields CASSNPSGSTDTQYF. V and J are TRBV27 and TRBJ2-3; TRBD2 aligns across 7 bases. V shed 5 bases, J shed 0 bases, and the junction held 5 bases outside the gene matches. The germline gives CDR1 MNHEY, CDR2 SMNVEV (reference sequence). This CDR3 has 15 residues.

This clone was seen a few times. V gene TRBV4-1 combines with J gene TRBJ2-1; 7 bases map to TRBD1. CDR3 length: 15 residues. The V and J ends lost 0 bases and 8 bases, in that order; junction bases with no gene match: 7. CDR1 is MGHRA, CDR2 YSYEKL, per germline. The CDR3 spells CASSQERQGDHEQFF. The DNA for the CDR3 is TGCGCCAGCAGCCAAGAGCGGCAGGGGGACCATGAGCAGTTCTTC.